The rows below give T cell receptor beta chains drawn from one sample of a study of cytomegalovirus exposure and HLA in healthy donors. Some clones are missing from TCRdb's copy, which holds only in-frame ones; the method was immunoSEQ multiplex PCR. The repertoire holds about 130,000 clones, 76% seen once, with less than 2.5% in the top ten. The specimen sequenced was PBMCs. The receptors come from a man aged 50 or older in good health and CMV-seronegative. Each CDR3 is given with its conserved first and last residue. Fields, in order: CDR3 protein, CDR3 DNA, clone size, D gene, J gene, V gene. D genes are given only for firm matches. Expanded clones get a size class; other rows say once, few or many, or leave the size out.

CASSQLWNSPLHF	TGCGCCAGCAGCCAGCTATGGAATTCACCCCTCCACTTT	few	.	TRBJ1-6	TRBV4-1
CASRQSNTGELFF	TGTGCCAGCAGACAAAGTAACACCGGGGAGCTGTTTTTT	.	.	TRBJ2-2	TRBV6-4
CASSRQAEAFF	TGTGCCAGCAGTAGACAGGCTGAAGCTTTCTTT	.	.	TRBJ1-1	TRBV6-5
CASSHKRGQGGFVGSYNEQFF	TGCGCCAGCAGCCACAAACGGGGACAGGGGGGATTTGTTGGCTCCTACAATGAGCAGTTCTTC	.	TRBD1	TRBJ2-1	TRBV4-3
CASSRGQGGETQYF	TGTGCCAGCAGTCGTGGACAGGGCGGAGAGACCCAGTACTTC	few	TRBD1	TRBJ2-5	TRBV5-4
CASSVYSDSTYEQYF	TGTGCCAGCAGCGTATACTCCGACAGCACCTACGAGCAGTACTTC	.	.	TRBJ2-7	TRBV9
CASSLASGKETQYF	TGTGCCAGCAGCTTAGCGTCAGGGAAAGAGACCCAGTACTTC	.	.	TRBJ2-5	TRBV7-9
CASSVIRGGYGYTF	TGTGCCAGCAGTGTCATCCGGGGAGGCTATGGCTACACCTTC	.	.	TRBJ1-2	TRBV6-1
CASSLQGGRVRETQYF	TGTGCCAGCAGCTTGCAGGGGGGAAGGGTTCGAGAGACCCAGTACTTC	.	.	TRBJ2-5	TRBV11-2
CASSAGSNTEAFF	TGTGCCAGCAGCGCCGGGTCGAACACTGAAGCTTTCTTT	.	.	TRBJ1-1	TRBV9